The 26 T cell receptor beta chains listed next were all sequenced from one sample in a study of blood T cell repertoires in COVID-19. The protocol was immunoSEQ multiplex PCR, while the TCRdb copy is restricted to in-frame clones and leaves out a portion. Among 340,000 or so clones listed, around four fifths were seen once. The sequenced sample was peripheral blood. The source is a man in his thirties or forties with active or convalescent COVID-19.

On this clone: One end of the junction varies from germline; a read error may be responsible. CDR3 sequence (DNA): TGTGCCAGCAGTCGTCCAAATCTGGACAGGGGCCCTCAATTC. Translation: CASSRPNLDRGPQF. The chain joins TRBV28 to TRBJ2-7, with 9 bases lining up with TRBD1. Germline CDR1 is MDHEN and CDR2 is SYDVKM. The CDR3 runs 14 residues.

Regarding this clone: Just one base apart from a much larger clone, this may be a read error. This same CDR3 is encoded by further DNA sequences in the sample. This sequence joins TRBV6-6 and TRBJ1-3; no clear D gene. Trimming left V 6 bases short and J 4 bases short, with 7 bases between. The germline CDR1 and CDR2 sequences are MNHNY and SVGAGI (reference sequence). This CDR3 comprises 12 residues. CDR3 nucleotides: TGTGCCAGCAGCCCAGGCGGAAACACCATATATTTT. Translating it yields CASSPGGNTIYF.

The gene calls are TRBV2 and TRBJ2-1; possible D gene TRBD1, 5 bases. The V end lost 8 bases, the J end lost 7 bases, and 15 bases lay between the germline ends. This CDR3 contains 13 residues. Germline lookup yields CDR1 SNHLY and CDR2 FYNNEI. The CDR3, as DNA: TGTGCCAGCGGACCCGATCAGGGAAATGAGCAGTTCTTC. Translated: CASGPDQGNEQFF.

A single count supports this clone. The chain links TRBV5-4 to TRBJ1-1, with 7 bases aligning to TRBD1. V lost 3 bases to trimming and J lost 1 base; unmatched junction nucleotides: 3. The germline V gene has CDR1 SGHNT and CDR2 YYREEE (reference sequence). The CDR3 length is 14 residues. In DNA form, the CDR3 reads TGTGCCAGCAGCTCGGGACAGACGAACACTGAAGCTTTCTTT. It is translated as CASSSGQTNTEAFF.

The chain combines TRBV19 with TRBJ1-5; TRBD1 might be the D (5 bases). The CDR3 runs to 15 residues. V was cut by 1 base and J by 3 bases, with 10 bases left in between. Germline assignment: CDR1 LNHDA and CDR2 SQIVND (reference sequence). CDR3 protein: CASSIGQPDNQPQHF. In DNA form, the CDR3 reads TGTGCCAGTAGTATAGGACAGCCCGACAATCAGCCCCAGCATTTT.

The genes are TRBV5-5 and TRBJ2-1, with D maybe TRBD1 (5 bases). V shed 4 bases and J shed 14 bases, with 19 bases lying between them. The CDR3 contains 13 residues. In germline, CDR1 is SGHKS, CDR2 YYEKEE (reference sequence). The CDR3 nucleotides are TGTGCCAGCAGCCTGCGACTCCGAGAAGGGGAGTTCTTC. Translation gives CASSLRLREGEFF.

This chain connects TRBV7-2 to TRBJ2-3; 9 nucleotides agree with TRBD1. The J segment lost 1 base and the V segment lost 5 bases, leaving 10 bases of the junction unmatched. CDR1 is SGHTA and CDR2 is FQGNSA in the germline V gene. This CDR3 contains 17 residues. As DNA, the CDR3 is TGTGCCAGCAGCCCCCGGACAGGGGAAGGAGGCACAGATACGCAGTATTTT. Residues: CASSPRTGEGGTDTQYF.

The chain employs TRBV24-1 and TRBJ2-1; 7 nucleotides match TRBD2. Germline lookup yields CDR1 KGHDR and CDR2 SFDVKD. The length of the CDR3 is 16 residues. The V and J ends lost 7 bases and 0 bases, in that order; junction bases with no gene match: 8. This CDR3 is CATSWGGLSSYNEQFF. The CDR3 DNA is TGTGCCACCAGCTGGGGGGGTCTCAGCTCCTACAATGAGCAGTTCTTC.

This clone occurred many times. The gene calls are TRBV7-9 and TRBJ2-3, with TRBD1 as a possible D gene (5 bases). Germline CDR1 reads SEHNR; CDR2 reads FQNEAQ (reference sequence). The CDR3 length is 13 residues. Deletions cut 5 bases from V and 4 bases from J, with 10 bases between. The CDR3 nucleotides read TGTGCCAGCAGCCAGACAGCCTCAGATACGCAGTATTTT. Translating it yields CASSQTASDTQYF.

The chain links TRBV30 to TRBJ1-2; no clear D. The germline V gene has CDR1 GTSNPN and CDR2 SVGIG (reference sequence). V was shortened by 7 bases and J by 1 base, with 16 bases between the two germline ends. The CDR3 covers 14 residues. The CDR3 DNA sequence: TGTGCCTCCATACGGGTACCCTATAACTATGGCTACACCTTC. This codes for CASIRVPYNYGYTF.

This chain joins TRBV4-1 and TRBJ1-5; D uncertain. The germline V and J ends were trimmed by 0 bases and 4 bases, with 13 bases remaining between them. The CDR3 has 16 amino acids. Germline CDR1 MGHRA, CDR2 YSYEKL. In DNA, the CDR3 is TGCGCCAGCAGCCAAGATTTTTCAGGTACAAATCAGCCCCAGCATTTT. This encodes CASSQDFSGTNQPQHF.

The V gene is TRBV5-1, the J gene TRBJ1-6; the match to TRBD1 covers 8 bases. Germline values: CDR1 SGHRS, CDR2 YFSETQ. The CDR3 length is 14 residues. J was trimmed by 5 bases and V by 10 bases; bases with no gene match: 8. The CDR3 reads CALTSTGDNSPLHF. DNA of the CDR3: TGCGCCCTCACTTCGACAGGGGATAATTCACCCCTCCACTTT. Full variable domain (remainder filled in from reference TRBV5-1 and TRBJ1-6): KAGVTQTPRYLIKTRGQQVTLSCSPISGHRSVSWYQQTPGQGLQFLFEYFSETQRNKGNFPGRFSGRQFSNSRSEMNVSTLELGDSALYLCALTSTGDNSPLHFGNGTRLTVT.

The CDR3 here is CASGMSGGRLTNEQFF. The CDR3 DNA reads as TGTGCCAGCGGCATGTCGGGAGGGAGGCTGACGAATGAGCAGTTCTTC. V is TRBV21-1 and J is TRBJ2-1; the D call of TRBD2 is as the table states it, not checked on the DNA. TRBV21-1 is annotated as a pseudogene. The CDR3 extends over 16 amino acids.

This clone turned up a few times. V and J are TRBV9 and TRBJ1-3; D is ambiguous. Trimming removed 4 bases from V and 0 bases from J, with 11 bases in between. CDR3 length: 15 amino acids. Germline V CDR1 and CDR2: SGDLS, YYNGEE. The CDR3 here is CASSPAGNSGNTIYF. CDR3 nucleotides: TGTGCCAGCAGCCCCGCGGGAAACTCTGGAAACACCATATATTTT.

The CDR3 nucleotides are TGTGCCAGCAGTAGAGTCCCGGGACTAGCGGGGAGCTCCTACAATGAGCAGTTCTTC. Protein sequence: CASSRVPGLAGSSYNEQFF. The gene calls are TRBV28 and TRBJ2-1; 13 nucleotides align to TRBD2. V lost 5 bases to trimming and J lost 0 bases; unmatched junction nucleotides: 10. Germline values: CDR1 MDHEN, CDR2 SYDVKM. CDR3 size: 19 residues.

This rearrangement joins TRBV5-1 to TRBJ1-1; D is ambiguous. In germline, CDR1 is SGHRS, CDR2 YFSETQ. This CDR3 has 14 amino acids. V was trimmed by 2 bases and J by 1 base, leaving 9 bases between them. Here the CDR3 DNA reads TGCGCCAGCAGCTTATCGACACCGAACACTGAAGCTTTCTTT. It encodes CASSLSTPNTEAFF.

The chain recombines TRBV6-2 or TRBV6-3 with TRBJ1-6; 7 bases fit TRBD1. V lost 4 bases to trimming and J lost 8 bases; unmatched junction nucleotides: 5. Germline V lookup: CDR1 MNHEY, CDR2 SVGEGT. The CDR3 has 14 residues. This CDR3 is CASSSTGAYSPLHF. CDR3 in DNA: TGTGCCAGCAGTTCCACAGGGGCGTATTCACCCCTCCACTTT.

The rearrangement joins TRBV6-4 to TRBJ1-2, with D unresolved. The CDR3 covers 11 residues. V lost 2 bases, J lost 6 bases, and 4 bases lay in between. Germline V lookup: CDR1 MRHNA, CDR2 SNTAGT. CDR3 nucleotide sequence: TGTGCCAGCAGTGACGGCCATGGCTACACCTTC. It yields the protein CASSDGHGYTF.

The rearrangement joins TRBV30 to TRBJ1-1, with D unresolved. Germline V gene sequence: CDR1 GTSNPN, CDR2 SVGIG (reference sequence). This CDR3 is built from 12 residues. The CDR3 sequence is CALAADNTEAFF. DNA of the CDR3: TGTGCATTAGCGGCGGACAACACTGAAGCTTTCTTT.

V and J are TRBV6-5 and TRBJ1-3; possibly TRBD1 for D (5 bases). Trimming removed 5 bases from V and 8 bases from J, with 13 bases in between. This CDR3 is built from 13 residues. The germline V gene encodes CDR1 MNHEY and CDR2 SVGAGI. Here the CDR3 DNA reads TGTGCCAGCAGTAAGCAGGGATCGGACACCATATATTTT. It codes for CASSKQGSDTIYF.

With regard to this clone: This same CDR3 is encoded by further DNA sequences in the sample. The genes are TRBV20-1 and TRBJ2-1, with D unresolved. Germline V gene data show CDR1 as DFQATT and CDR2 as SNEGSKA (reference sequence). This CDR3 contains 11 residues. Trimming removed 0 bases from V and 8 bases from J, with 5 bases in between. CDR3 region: CSARDRYEQFF. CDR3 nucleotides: TGCAGTGCTAGAGACAGGTATGAGCAGTTCTTC.

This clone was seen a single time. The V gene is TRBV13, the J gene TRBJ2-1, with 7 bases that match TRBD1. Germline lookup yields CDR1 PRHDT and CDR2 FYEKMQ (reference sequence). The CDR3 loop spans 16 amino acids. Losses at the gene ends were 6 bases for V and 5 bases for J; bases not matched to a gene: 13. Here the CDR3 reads CASRTRRGPHHNEQFF. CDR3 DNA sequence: TGTGCCAGCAGAACCCGAAGGGGGCCTCATCACAATGAGCAGTTCTTC.

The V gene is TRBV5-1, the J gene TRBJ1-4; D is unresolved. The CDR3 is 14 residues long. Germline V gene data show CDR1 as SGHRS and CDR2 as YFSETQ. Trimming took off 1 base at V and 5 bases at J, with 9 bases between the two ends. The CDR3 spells CASSLTADNEKLFF. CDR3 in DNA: TGCGCCAGCAGCTTGACAGCAGACAATGAAAAACTGTTTTTT.

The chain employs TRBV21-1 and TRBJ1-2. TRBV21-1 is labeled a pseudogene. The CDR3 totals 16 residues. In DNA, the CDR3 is TGTGCCAGCAGCAAAGGTATGCGGGTGTTCAACTATGGCTACACCTTC. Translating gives CASSKGMRVFNYGYTF.

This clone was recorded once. The CDR3 coding sequence is TGCGCCAGCAGCTTGAACGCGGGGGGTGAGGAGACCCAGTACTTC. The encoded protein is CASSLNAGGEETQYF. The chain links TRBV5-1 to TRBJ2-5; 8 positions agree with TRBD2. The germline V gene has CDR1 SGHRS and CDR2 YFSETQ. The CDR3 contains 15 residues. After removal of 1 base from V and 5 bases from J, the junction contained 7 bases not matched to a gene.

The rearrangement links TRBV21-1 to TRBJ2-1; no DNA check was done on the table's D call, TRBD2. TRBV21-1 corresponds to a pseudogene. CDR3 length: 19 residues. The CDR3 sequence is CASSTSSEFGTSNHNEQFF. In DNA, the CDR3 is TGTGCCAGCAGCACGAGTTCCGAATTCGGGACTAGTAACCACAATGAGCAGTTCTTC.